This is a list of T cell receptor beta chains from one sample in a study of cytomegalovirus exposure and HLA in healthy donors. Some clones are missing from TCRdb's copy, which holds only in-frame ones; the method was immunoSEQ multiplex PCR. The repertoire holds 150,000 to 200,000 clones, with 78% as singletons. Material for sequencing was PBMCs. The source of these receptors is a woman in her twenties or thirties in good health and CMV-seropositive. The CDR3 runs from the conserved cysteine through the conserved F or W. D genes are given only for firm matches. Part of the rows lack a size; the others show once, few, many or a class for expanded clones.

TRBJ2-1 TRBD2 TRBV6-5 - TGTGCCAGCATCTCCCCTAGCGGCAAGCATGAGCAGTTCTTC CASISPSGKHEQFF
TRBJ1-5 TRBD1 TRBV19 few TGTGCCAGTAGTATCCCCGGACAGGTTAATCAGCCCCAGCATTTT CASSIPGQVNQPQHF
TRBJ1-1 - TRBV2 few TGTGCCAGCTGCCGGGACATGCAAACTAGGGCGGAAGCTTTCTTT CASCRDMQTRAEAFF
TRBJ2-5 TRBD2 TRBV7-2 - TGTGCCAGCAGCTTAACGACTAGCGGGTTCCAAGAGACCCAGTACTTC CASSLTTSGFQETQYF
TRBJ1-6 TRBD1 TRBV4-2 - TGTGCCAGCAGCCAAGGACAGGGGATGAGGCCTTCACCCCTCCACTTT CASSQGQGMRPSPLHF
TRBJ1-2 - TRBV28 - TGTGCCAGCAGTTTATCCGTTCACTATGGCTACACCTTC CASSLSVHYGYTF
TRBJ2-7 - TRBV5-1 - TGCGCCAGCGGCCCGGGACACCCACCCTACGAGCAGTACTTC CASGPGHPPYEQYF
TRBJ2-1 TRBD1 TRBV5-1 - TGCGCCAGCAGCGGACTCAGTTTTGGGACAGCTTACAATGAGCAGTTCTTC CASSGLSFGTAYNEQFF
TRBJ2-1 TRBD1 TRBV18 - TGTGCCAGCTCACTCGGACAGGGGGTGTACAATGAGCAGTTCTTC CASSLGQGVYNEQFF
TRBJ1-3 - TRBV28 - TGTGCCGGCGGCAGGGTTGGCACCATATATTTT CAGGRVGTIYF
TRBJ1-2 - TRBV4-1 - TGCGCCAGCAGCCAATACCTAGTAGGGGACTATGGCTACACCTTC CASSQYLVGDYGYTF
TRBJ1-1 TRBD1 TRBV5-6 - TGTGCCAGCAGCTTGGCTGACAGGGACATCGAAGCTTTCTTT CASSLADRDIEAFF
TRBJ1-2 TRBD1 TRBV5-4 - TGTGCCAGCAGCTTACCGGGACAGGGACTCTATGGCTACACCTTC CASSLPGQGLYGYTF
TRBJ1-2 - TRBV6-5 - TGTGCCAGCAGTTACTCGAGTCCGGGTCCGGATGGCTACACCTTC CASSYSSPGPDGYTF
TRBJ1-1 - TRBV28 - TGTGCCAGCAACAGGGCCCAGATGAACACTGAAGCTTTCTTT CASNRAQMNTEAFF
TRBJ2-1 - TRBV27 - TGTGCCAGCAGTTACAGGACTATATCTGATGAGCAGTTCTTC CASSYRTISDEQFF
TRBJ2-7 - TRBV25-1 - TGTGCCAGCAGTCCCCGAGACGAGCAGTACTTC CASSPRDEQYF
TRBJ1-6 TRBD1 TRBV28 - TGTGCCAGCACTCCTAGGCAGGGGGGTAATTCACCCCTCCACTTT CASTPRQGGNSPLHF
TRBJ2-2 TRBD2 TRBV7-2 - TGTGCCAGCAGCCAAGGACTAGCGGGGACGAACACCGGGGAGCTGTTTTTT CASSQGLAGTNTGELFF
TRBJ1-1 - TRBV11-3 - TGTGCCAGCAGCTTTGAACTTAACACTGAAGCTTTCTTT CASSFELNTEAFF
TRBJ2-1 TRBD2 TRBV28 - TGTGCCAGCAGACGACAGCCGGGACTAGGGAGTTATAGGGAGCAGTTCTTC CASRRQPGLGSYREQFF
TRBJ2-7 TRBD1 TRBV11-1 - TGTGCCAGCAGCCATGATACCAGGGGGCAAGGGAGCGAGCAGTACTTC CASSHDTRGQGSEQYF
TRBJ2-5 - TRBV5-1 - TGCGCCAGCAGCTTGGGAGGACAGATAGAAGAGACCCAGTACTTC CASSLGGQIEETQYF
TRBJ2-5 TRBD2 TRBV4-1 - TGCGCCAGCAGCCAAGAAGCGGTTTTAGCGGGACAAGAGACCCAGTACTTC CASSQEAVLAGQETQYF
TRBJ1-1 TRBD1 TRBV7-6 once TGTGCCAGCAGCTTAAACAGGGGAACTGAAGCTTTCTTT CASSLNRGTEAFF